This T cell receptor (beta chain) was identified in a study of blood T cell repertoires in COVID-19. Original analysis: Estimation of nucleated cell counts relied on the amplification of reference gene primers. Sequencing was performed with immunoSEQ multiplex PCR; in TCRdb, only in-frame clones are kept and a portion is missing. V, J and clone size are taken as reported in that table, and D and trimming were inferred from the DNA itself. Among around 60,000 clones listed, about 91% were seen once. Germline loops: CDR1 SQVTM, CDR2 ANQGSEA. Unmatched junction bases numbered 15, after V lost 7 bases and J lost 3 bases. The CDR3 totals 15 residues.

This TCR was sampled from a man in his forties or fifties with active COVID-19. The V gene is TRBV29-1, the J gene TRBJ2-7, with 7 positions matching TRBD1. Sequencing used peripheral blood. CDR3 region: CSALQGPGPSYEQYF. Written as DNA, the CDR3 is TGCAGCGCCTTACAGGGGCCTGGTCCTAGCTACGAGCAGTACTTC.